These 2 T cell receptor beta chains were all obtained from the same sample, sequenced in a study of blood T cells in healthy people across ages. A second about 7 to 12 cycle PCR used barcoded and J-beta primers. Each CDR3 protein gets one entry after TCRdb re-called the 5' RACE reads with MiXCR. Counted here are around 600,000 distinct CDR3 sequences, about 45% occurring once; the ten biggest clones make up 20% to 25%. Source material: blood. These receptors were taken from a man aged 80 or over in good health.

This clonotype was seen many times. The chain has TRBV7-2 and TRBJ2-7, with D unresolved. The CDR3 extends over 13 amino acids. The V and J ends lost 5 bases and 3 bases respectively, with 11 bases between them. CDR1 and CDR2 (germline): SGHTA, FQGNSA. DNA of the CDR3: TGTGCCAGCAGCCCCCAAGGTGGCTACGAGCAGTACTTC. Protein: CASSPQGGYEQYF.

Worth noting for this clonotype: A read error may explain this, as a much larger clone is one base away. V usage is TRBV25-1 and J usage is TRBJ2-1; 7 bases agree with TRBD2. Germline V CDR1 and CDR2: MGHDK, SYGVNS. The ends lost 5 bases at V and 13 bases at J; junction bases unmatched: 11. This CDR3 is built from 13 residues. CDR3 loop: CASSPRGVETQFF. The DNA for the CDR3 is TGTGCCAGCAGTCCCCGGGGGGTCGAGACCCAGTTCTTC.